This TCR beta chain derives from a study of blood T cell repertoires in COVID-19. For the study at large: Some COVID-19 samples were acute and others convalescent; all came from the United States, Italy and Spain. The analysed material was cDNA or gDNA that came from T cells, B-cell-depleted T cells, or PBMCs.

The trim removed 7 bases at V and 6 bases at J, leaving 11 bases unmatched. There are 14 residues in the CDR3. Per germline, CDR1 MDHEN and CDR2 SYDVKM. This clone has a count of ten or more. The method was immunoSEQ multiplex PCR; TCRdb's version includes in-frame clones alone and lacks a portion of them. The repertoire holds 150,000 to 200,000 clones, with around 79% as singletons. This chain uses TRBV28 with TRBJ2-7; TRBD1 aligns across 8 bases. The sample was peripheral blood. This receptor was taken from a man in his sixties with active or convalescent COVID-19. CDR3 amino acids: CASNVFWTGSEQYF. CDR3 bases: TGTGCCAGCAACGTTTTTTGGACAGGGTCCGAGCAGTACTTC.